The rows below give T cell receptor beta chains drawn from one sample of a study of blood T cell repertoires in COVID-19. Sequenced by immunoSEQ multiplex PCR; TCRdb stores in-frame clones only, minus some. The data contain under 450,000 clones, 75% to 90% of them singletons. Sequenced input: peripheral blood. The receptor set was obtained from a woman aged 55 to 70 with COVID-19, enrolled during active disease. Both conserved end residues are part of each CDR3. The D gene is left open where the match is weak. Size values are once, few and many counts, or a class for expanded clones, and some rows have none.

D gene	V gene	clone size	J gene	CDR3 protein	CDR3 DNA
TRBD2	TRBV11-3	NA	TRBJ2-3	CASSLGRLAAYTDTQYF	TGTGCCAGCAGCTTAGGTCGACTAGCGGCTTACACAGATACGCAGTATTTT
TRBD1	TRBV5-4	NA	TRBJ1-1	CASSSGTAARSNTEAFF	TGTGCCAGCAGTTCTGGGACAGCGGCCCGGTCGAACACTGAAGCTTTCTTT
NA	TRBV7-9	NA	TRBJ1-2	CASSPSGGRSSLRGYTF	TGTGCCAGCAGCCCGTCCGGGGGGCGATCCTCCCTACGGGGCTACACCTTC
NA	TRBV6-6	NA	TRBJ1-3	CASSPTGAGNTIYF	TGTGCCAGCAGTCCGACCGGGGCTGGAAACACCATATATTTT
TRBD1	TRBV6-2/TRBV6-3	once	TRBJ2-7	CASSYPGQGIYEQYF	TGTGCCAGCAGTTACCCCGGACAGGGAATCTACGAGCAGTACTTC
TRBD1	TRBV5-1	NA	TRBJ1-2	CASSRPTGGPPDGYTF	TGCGCCAGCAGTCGACCAACAGGGGGTCCGCCAGATGGCTACACCTTC
TRBD2	TRBV6-2/TRBV6-3	NA	TRBJ2-1	CASSYDGGRGYNEQFF	TGTGCCAGCAGTTACGACGGCGGGAGGGGATACAATGAGCAGTTCTTC
NA	TRBV5-4	NA	TRBJ1-4	CASSNDISTNEKLFF	TGTGCCAGCAGCAACGACATTTCAACTAATGAAAAACTGTTTTTT
NA	TRBV9	NA	TRBJ1-1	CASSSSGEVDTEAFF	TGTGCCAGCAGCTCGTCTGGGGAGGTCGACACTGAAGCTTTCTTT
NA	TRBV5-8	NA	TRBJ1-2	CASSFPNQAGYTF	TGTGCCAGCAGCTTCCCGAACCAGGCTGGCTACACCTTC
TRBD2	TRBV18	NA	TRBJ2-7	CASSATSGASYEQYF	TGTGCCAGCTCAGCGACTAGCGGGGCGTCCTACGAGCAGTACTTC
NA	TRBV5-1	few	TRBJ1-5	CASSPASGQNQPQHF	TGCGCCAGCAGCCCTGCGTCCGGACAAAATCAGCCCCAGCATTTT
TRBD1	TRBV18	NA	TRBJ1-5	CASSRDSLSNQPQHF	TGTGCCAGCTCCCGGGACAGCCTTAGCAATCAGCCCCAGCATTTT
TRBD2	TRBV7-3	NA	TRBJ2-3	CASSVGLAGGTDTQYF	TGTGCCAGCAGCGTAGGACTAGCGGGGGGCACAGATACGCAGTATTTT
TRBD1	TRBV19	once	TRBJ2-1	CASSTRGTGHNEQFF	TGTGCCAGTAGTACGCGAGGGACAGGGCACAATGAGCAGTTCTTC
NA	TRBV29-1	NA	TRBJ1-5	CSVAGAGQPQHF	TGCAGCGTAGCAGGGGCAGGCCAGCCCCAGCATTTT
NA	TRBV5-6	NA	TRBJ1-2	CASSLESVRYTF	TGTGCCAGCAGCTTGGAGTCAGTCCGCTACACCTTC
NA	TRBV6-5	NA	TRBJ1-5	CASLYSSGRQPQHF	TGTGCCAGCCTCTACAGCTCCGGTAGGCAGCCCCAGCATTTT
TRBD1	TRBV10-1	NA	TRBJ2-2	CASRQGMNTGELFF	TGCGCCAGTAGACAGGGGATGAACACCGGGGAGCTGTTTTTT
NA	TRBV6-5	NA	TRBJ2-7	CASSYSIQGLGEQYF	TGTGCCAGCAGTTACTCGATTCAGGGGTTGGGCGAGCAGTACTTC
TRBD1	TRBV5-4	NA	TRBJ1-4	CASSLDRGTNEKLFF	TGTGCCAGCAGCTTGGACAGGGGAACTAATGAAAAACTGTTTTTT
NA	TRBV25-1	NA	TRBJ1-5	CASLQPQHF	TGTGCCAGCTTACAGCCCCAGCATTTT
TRBD2	TRBV13	NA	TRBJ2-3	CASSFFGLAGAPREPTDTQYF	TGTGCCAGCAGCTTTTTTGGACTAGCGGGGGCCCCTAGGGAGCCCACAGATACGCAGTATTTT
NA	TRBV4-1	few	TRBJ1-2	CASSQDKQQGYGYTF	TGCGCCAGCAGCCAAGATAAGCAACAGGGCTATGGCTACACCTTC
NA	TRBV3-1/TRBV3-2	NA	TRBJ2-3	CASSQFLPTDTQYF	TGTGCCAGCAGCCAATTCCTACCCACAGATACGCAGTATTTT
TRBD1	TRBV6-5	NA	TRBJ1-5	CASRADRVQPQHF	TGTGCCAGCAGAGCCGACAGGGTTCAGCCCCAGCATTTT
NA	TRBV6-4	NA	TRBJ2-6	CASSRGRVSGANVLTF	TGTGCCAGCAGTCGCGGCAGGGTATCTGGGGCCAACGTCCTGACTTTC
NA	TRBV28	NA	TRBJ1-2	CASSFPGLYGYTF	TGTGCCAGCAGTTTTCCGGGTTTGTATGGCTACACCTTC
NA	TRBV6-1	NA	TRBJ1-2	CASSEVDTADGYTF	TGTGCCAGCAGTGAAGTGGACACGGCCGATGGCTACACCTTC
NA	TRBV7-8	NA	TRBJ1-6	CASSRSSYNSPLHF	TGTGCCAGCAGTCGCAGCTCCTATAATTCACCCCTCCACTTT
TRBD2	TRBV30	NA	TRBJ2-1	CAWSVLAGGLNEQFF	TGTGCCTGGAGTGTACTAGCGGGGGGGCTAAATGAGCAGTTCTTC
TRBD2	TRBV10-3	NA	TRBJ2-5	CAISEKAGGQETQYF	TGTGCCATCAGTGAGAAAGCGGGGGGTCAAGAGACCCAGTACTTC
NA	TRBV10-3	NA	TRBJ2-2	CAISESGQTNTGELFF	TGTGCCATCAGTGAGTCTGGACAGACGAACACCGGGGAGCTGTTTTTT
NA	TRBV19	NA	TRBJ1-1	CASSIDRRRENTEAFF	TGTGCCAGTAGTATAGATCGACGGAGGGAGAACACTGAAGCTTTCTTT
NA	TRBV24-1	NA	TRBJ2-3	CATSDRTGTDTQYF	TGTGCCACCAGTGACCGAACAGGGACAGATACGCAGTATTTT
NA	TRBV12-3/TRBV12-4	NA	TRBJ1-1	CASLGGVNTEAFF	TGTGCCTCCCTTGGGGGGGTGAACACTGAAGCTTTCTTT
NA	TRBV1	NA	TRBJ1-2	CTSSQGGTGGYYGYTF	TGCACCAGCAGCCAAGGGGGGACAGGGGGCTACTATGGCTACACCTTC
TRBD2	TRBV30	NA	TRBJ2-1	CAWAGFRTSGGVNNEQFF	TGTGCCTGGGCGGGATTTCGGACTAGCGGGGGGGTGAACAATGAGCAGTTCTTC
TRBD2	TRBV7-2	NA	TRBJ2-1	CASSFVLAGYGEQFF	TGTGCCAGCAGCTTCGTCCTAGCGGGGTACGGTGAGCAGTTCTTC
TRBD1	TRBV14	few	TRBJ1-4	CASSKRQGATNEKLFF	TGTGCCAGCAGCAAGCGACAGGGGGCAACTAATGAAAAACTGTTTTTT